This T cell receptor beta chain was captured in a study of OX40 agonist ivuxolimab in advanced cancers. Findings of the study overall: The average count of expanded clones was higher among CD8+ T cells than among CD4+.

V lost 0 bases to trimming and J lost 7 bases, with 10 bases between them. Germline V CDR1 and CDR2: MNHNY, SVGAGI (reference sequence). The CDR3 is 14 residues long. Blood got drawn at baseline, again on cycle 4 day 1, and then on cycle 7 day 1. About this clone: The antigen is not known.

Generated by immunoSEQ multiplex PCR, the TCRdb table keeps only in-frame clones and is missing some. The repertoire holds some 64,000 clones, with 80% to 95% as singletons. The TCR was taken from an adult with an advanced solid tumor such as melanoma, head and neck, liver or kidney cancer. The V gene is TRBV6-6, the J gene TRBJ2-1; D possibly corresponds to TRBD2 (5 bases). Sample: CD4+ or CD8+ T cells sorted from blood, taken in a trial of the OX40 agonist ivuxolimab. The CDR3 DNA sequence: TGTGCCAGCAGTTACTCGACTACCGAAAATGAGCAGTTCTTC. Translation: CASSYSTTENEQFF.